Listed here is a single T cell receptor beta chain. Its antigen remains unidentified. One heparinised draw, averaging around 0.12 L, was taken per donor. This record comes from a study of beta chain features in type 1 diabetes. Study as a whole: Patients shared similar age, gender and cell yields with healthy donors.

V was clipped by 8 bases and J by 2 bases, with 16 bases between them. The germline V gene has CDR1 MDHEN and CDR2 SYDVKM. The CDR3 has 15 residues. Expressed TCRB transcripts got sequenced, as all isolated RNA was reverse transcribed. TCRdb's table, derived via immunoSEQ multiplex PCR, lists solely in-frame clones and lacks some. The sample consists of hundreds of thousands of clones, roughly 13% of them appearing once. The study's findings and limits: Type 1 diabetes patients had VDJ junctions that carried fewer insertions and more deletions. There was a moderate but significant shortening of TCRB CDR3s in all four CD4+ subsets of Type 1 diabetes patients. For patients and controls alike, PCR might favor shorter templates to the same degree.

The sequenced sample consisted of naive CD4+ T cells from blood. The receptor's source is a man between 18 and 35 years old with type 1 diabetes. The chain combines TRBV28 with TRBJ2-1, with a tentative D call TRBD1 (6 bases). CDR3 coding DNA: TGTGCCAGCGGTCGTAGGGGGACGCCCTACAATGAGCAGTTCTTC. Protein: CASGRRGTPYNEQFF.